One and the same sample provided the 2 T cell receptor beta chains below, sequenced in a study of cytomegalovirus exposure and HLA in healthy donors. Both 60 Vbeta primers and 13 Jbeta primers went into the PCR. The protocol was immunoSEQ multiplex PCR, while the TCRdb copy is restricted to in-frame clones and leaves out a portion. Of approximately 150,000 clones listed, roughly 76% are singletons. Sequences were obtained from PBMCs. Every receptor here comes from a female donor in good health and CMV-seronegative.

The chain combines TRBV7-3 with TRBJ2-2, with D perhaps TRBD1 (5 bases). The CDR3 is made up of 16 amino acids. The V gene's germline CDR1 is SGHTA and CDR2 FQGTGA. V was trimmed by 5 bases and J by 2 bases, leaving 15 bases between them. The chain's CDR3 is CASSPNPTVNTGELFF. The CDR3 DNA reads TGTGCCAGCAGCCCCAACCCGACAGTTAACACCGGGGAGCTGTTTTTT. The full variable domain, its missing parts supplied by reference TRBV7-3 and TRBJ2-2, is GAGVSQTPSNKVTEKGKYVELRCDPISGHTALYWYRQSLGQGPEFLIYFQGTGAADDSGLPNDRFFAVRPEGSVSTLKIQRTERGDSAVYLCASSPNPTVNTGELFFGEGSRLTVL.

The chain has TRBV6-1 and TRBJ1-1; 7 nucleotides line up with TRBD1. This CDR3 has 15 residues. Per germline, CDR1 MNHNS and CDR2 SASEGT. V shed 7 bases and J 1 base; nucleotides not matched to a gene: 9. CDR3 nucleotide sequence: TGTGCCAGCACCGGATTGGCAGGGGGGAACACTGAAGCTTTCTTT. It codes for CASTGLAGGNTEAFF.